This T cell receptor (beta chain) originates from a study of T cell responses to AZD1222 COVID-19 vaccine. The V end lost 10 bases, the J end lost 9 bases, and 13 bases lay between the germline ends. The CDR3 is 11 residues long. Germline CDR1 and CDR2: LGHNT and FRNRAP. Concerning this clone: Its antigen is undetermined.

Clones were sequenced by immunoSEQ multiplex PCR, and TCRdb holds only the in-frame ones, with some missing. The repertoire holds roughly 150,000 clones, with around 90% as singletons. Study conclusions and caveats: Spike-spanning, vaccine-associated CD4 TCRs were dominant at 160-218 and 743-854. In a largely white British group with more females than males, clonal diversity was possibly underestimated.

The TCR was taken from an adult in good health. The sample consisted of peripheral blood, taken on day 0 of AZD1222 vaccination. V usage is TRBV12-5 and J usage is TRBJ2-1, with D perhaps TRBD1 (6 bases). The CDR3: CATTGHAEQFF. DNA of the CDR3: TGTGCTACCACAGGGCATGCTGAGCAGTTCTTC.